A single sample gave rise to the 32 T cell receptor beta chains below, sequenced in a study of T cell changes during pregnancy in multiple sclerosis. Only in-frame clones appear in the TCRdb table, and some are missing; sequencing was by immunoSEQ multiplex PCR. This sample has tens of thousands of clones; more than 75% occur once, and the top ten carry over 3%. Material: peripheral blood, obtained in the first trimester of pregnancy. The source is a female donor in good health, enrolled as a control in a pregnancy study.

This clone has just one count. This chain links TRBV4-1 with TRBJ2-7; 8 bases are a match to TRBD1. Trimming removed 4 bases from V and 0 bases from J; junction bases left unmatched: 5. CDR3 size: 15 residues. CDR1 is MGHRA, CDR2 YSYEKL, per germline. The CDR3 bases are TGCGCCAGCAGCCGCACCGGGACAGGCTCCTACGAGCAGTACTTC. Encoded protein: CASSRTGTGSYEQYF.

The V call is TRBV7-9, the J call TRBJ2-3; 7 bases map to TRBD1. CDR1 and CDR2 (germline): SEHNR, FQNEAQ (reference sequence). Trimming cost V 11 bases and J 0 bases; bases outside gene matches: 23. The CDR3 has 19 amino acids. In DNA form, the CDR3 reads TGTGCCGGAAACCGATGGGACCTACAGGGGCTAGCTAGCACAGATACGCAGTATTTT. This gives the protein CAGNRWDLQGLASTDTQYF.

The V gene is TRBV19, the J gene TRBJ2-1, with TRBD2 matching 9 bases. This CDR3 is built from 16 residues. V lost 4 bases, J lost 7 bases, and 11 bases stayed unmatched. Per the germline V gene, CDR1 is LNHDA and CDR2 is SQIVND (reference sequence). The DNA for the CDR3 is TGTGCCAGTAGTACCCCCGGGACTAGCTGGGATAATGAGCAGTTCTTC. It translates to CASSTPGTSWDNEQFF.

The CDR3 protein is CASSRNGLGQGMGFSGNTIYF. CDR3 sequence (DNA): TGTGCCAGCAGCCGGAACGGTCTAGGACAAGGGATGGGGTTCTCTGGAAACACCATATATTTT. The rearrangement uses TRBV4-2 and TRBJ1-3; D might be TRBD1 (5 bases). The CDR3 spans 21 residues. The V end was cut by 4 bases, the J end by 0 bases, with 28 bases between. Per the germline V gene, CDR1 is LGHNA and CDR2 is YNFKEQ.

The chain has TRBV7-7 and TRBJ2-2; 11 positions match TRBD1. V dropped 7 bases and J dropped 4; count of bases not matched to a gene: 8. The germline gives CDR1 SSHAT, CDR2 FNYEAQ (reference sequence). The CDR3 consists of 16 residues. CDR3 sequence (DNA): TGTGCCAGCACCGCGCCCGGGACAGGGGGCACCGGGGAGCTGTTTTTT. It specifies CASTAPGTGGTGELFF.

The gene calls are TRBV4-2 and TRBJ2-2, with 9 bases identical to TRBD1. Germline V gives CDR1 LGHNA, CDR2 YNFKEQ. This CDR3 contains 20 residues. Losses at the gene ends were 1 base for V and 4 bases for J; bases not matched to a gene: 16. CDR3: CASSQVGRKGQGEGTGELFF. DNA for the CDR3: TGTGCCAGCAGCCAAGTCGGAAGGAAGGGACAGGGCGAGGGCACCGGGGAGCTGTTTTTT.

The V call is TRBV6-6, the J call TRBJ2-5, with D possibly matching TRBD2 (6 bases). Trimming removed 0 bases from V and 1 base from J, with 6 bases in between. CDR1 is MNHNY, CDR2 SVGAGI, per germline (reference sequence). CDR3 length: 14 amino acids. As DNA, the CDR3 is TGTGCCAGCAGTTACTCGGGACTCCAAGAGACCCAGTACTTC. It is translated as CASSYSGLQETQYF.

To note about this clone: Other DNA sequences in this sample translate to the same CDR3. The chain combines TRBV7-2 with TRBJ1-3; D gene uncertain. The CDR3 consists of 14 residues. Germline assignment: CDR1 SGHTA and CDR2 FQGNSA. V gave up 1 base and J gave up 2 bases, with 6 bases separating them. CDR3 nucleotides: TGTGCCAGCAGCTTAGACAGTGCTGGAAACACCATATATTTT. It specifies CASSLDSAGNTIYF.

The chain couples TRBV27 to TRBJ2-5, with TRBD2 as a possible D gene (7 bases). The V gene lost 5 bases and the J gene lost 5 bases, with 21 bases spanning the gap. Germline CDR1 is MNHEY and CDR2 is SMNVEV (reference sequence). The CDR3 extends over 16 amino acids. CDR3: CASSEGGGGIAETQYF. The CDR3 DNA sequence: TGTGCCAGCAGTGAGGGGGGAGGGGGTATAGCGGAGACCCAGTACTTC.

This chain connects TRBV6-1 to TRBJ2-3; 8 bases are shared with TRBD2. Per the germline V gene, CDR1 is MNHNS and CDR2 is SASEGT. Trimming cost V 0 bases and J 4 bases; bases outside gene matches: 9. The CDR3 consists of 17 residues. Written as DNA, the CDR3 is TGTGCCAGCAGTGAAGCATACGGGGGGGGCTGGGCAGATACGCAGTATTTT. This gives the protein CASSEAYGGGWADTQYF.

The rearrangement uses TRBV5-1 and TRBJ2-5; tentative D call: TRBD2 (5 bases). Trimming shortened V by 0 bases and J by 4 bases, and 10 bases separated the two germline ends. Germline CDR1 SGHRS, CDR2 YFSETQ. The CDR3 runs 14 residues. The CDR3 bases are TGCGCCAGCAGCTTGGGGGCAGCGGTAGAGACCCAGTACTTC. This encodes CASSLGAAVETQYF. The full variable domain, rest sourced from reference TRBV5-1 and TRBJ2-5, is KAGVTQTPRYLIKTRGQQVTLSCSPISGHRSVSWYQQTPGQGLQFLFEYFSETQRNKGNFPGRFSGRQFSNSRSEMNVSTLELGDSALYLCASSLGAAVETQYFGPGTRLLVL.

The genes are TRBV21-1 and TRBJ1-2; the D call in the table, TRBD1, was not verified against the DNA. TRBV21-1 is a pseudogene. This CDR3 contains 19 residues. The DNA for the CDR3 is TGTGCCAGCCAGCAGCAAAAAGGTGAGGAGGGGGCGGGTAACTATGGCTACACCTTC. It encodes CASQQQKGEEGAGNYGYTF.

The J gene is TRBJ2-2, the V gene TRBV7-2; D uncertain. The germline V gene encodes CDR1 SGHTA and CDR2 FQGNSA. The CDR3 has 14 residues. V was pared by 2 bases and J by 4 bases, with 8 bases between. The CDR3, as DNA: TGTGCCAGCAGCTTATTCAGGTCCACCGGGGAGCTGTTTTTT. It specifies CASSLFRSTGELFF.

The gene calls are TRBV29-1 and TRBJ1-2; 7 nucleotides match TRBD1. Germline V gene sequence: CDR1 SQVTM, CDR2 ANQGSEA. With V trimmed by 6 bases and J by 4 bases, 11 bases remained unmatched. This CDR3 is built from 14 residues. CDR3 sequence reads: CSVAGQVPSYGYTF. The CDR3 DNA sequence: TGCAGCGTCGCAGGACAGGTACCATCCTATGGCTACACCTTC. Based on the CDR3 plus reference TRBV29-1 and TRBJ1-2, the full variable domain is SAVISQKPSRDICQRGTSLTIQCQVDSQVTMMFWYRQQPGQSLTLIATANQGSEATYESGFVIDKFPISRPNLTFSTLTVSNMSPEDSSIYLCSVAGQVPSYGYTFGSGTRLTVV.

The gene calls are TRBV7-6 and TRBJ2-2; tentatively, D is TRBD1 (5 bases). CDR3 length: 20 amino acids. V lost 3 bases and J 2 bases, leaving 25 bases between the germline ends. Germline lookup yields CDR1 SGHVS and CDR2 FNYEAQ. DNA for the CDR3: TGTGCCAGCAGCTTTAGTGTAGGGGCCGACCGGGTATTTAACACCGGGGAGCTGTTTTTT. The encoded protein is CASSFSVGADRVFNTGELFF.

The chain employs TRBV27 and TRBJ2-3; tentative D call: TRBD2 (6 bases). Germline CDR1 and CDR2: MNHEY and SMNVEV (reference sequence). The CDR3 runs 15 residues. Trimming stripped 1 base from V and 0 bases from J, with 8 bases between. The CDR3 DNA is TGTGCCAGCAGTTTATTAGGGACTAGCACAGATACGCAGTATTTT. The encoded protein is CASSLLGTSTDTQYF.

CDR3 sequence reads: CASSLRRRELFF. The CDR3 bases are TGTGCCAGCAGTTTAAGGCGGCGGGAGCTGTTTTTT. V is TRBV28 and J is TRBJ2-2; D call uncertain. CDR3 size: 12 residues. The germline V gene encodes CDR1 MDHEN and CDR2 SYDVKM. Trimming left V 2 bases short and J 9 bases short, with 7 bases between.

This clone was detected only a few times. This sequence joins TRBV6-1 and TRBJ1-3, with D possibly matching TRBD1 (5 bases). This CDR3 has 14 amino acids. Looked up from germline, CDR1 is MNHNS and CDR2 is SASEGT. The germline V and J ends were trimmed by 7 bases and 6 bases, with 16 bases remaining between them. The CDR3 protein is CASMTVASKNTIYF. CDR3 bases: TGTGCCAGCATGACAGTGGCCTCCAAAAACACCATATATTTT.

The chain links TRBV10-3 to TRBJ1-1; no firm D call. CDR1 and CDR2 (germline): ENHRY, SYGVKD. The CDR3 extends over 11 amino acids. In nucleotides, the CDR3 is TGTTCGACTTTCGGGAACACTGAAGCTTTCTTT. Translated: CSTFGNTEAFF.

This clone has only one observation. The chain is built from TRBV5-1 and TRBJ1-1; TRBD1 matches 7 bases. With V trimmed by 7 bases and J by 7 bases, 13 bases remained unmatched. The CDR3 consists of 14 residues. Germline-derived CDR1 and CDR2 are SGHRS and YFSETQ. The CDR3 DNA reads as TGCGCCAGCGCCATTACCGGGACAGACGATGAAGCTTTCTTT. It is translated as CASAITGTDDEAFF.

The genes are TRBV30 and TRBJ2-7; 7 bases are shared with TRBD1. Germline CDR1 and CDR2: GTSNPN and SVGIG (reference sequence). V lost 0 bases and J lost 1; bases outside the gene matches: 12. The CDR3 runs 17 residues. Written as DNA, the CDR3 is TGTGCCTGGAGTGTCGGGGACAGCTCTTTTATTTCCTACGAGCAGTACTTC. Protein sequence: CAWSVGDSSFISYEQYF.

The chain links TRBV7-7 to TRBJ1-1; 7 positions match TRBD1. From germline, CDR1 is SSHAT and CDR2 FNYEAQ (reference sequence). Trimming cost V 5 bases and J 7 bases; bases outside gene matches: 7. This CDR3 has 13 residues. The CDR3 nucleotides are TGTGCCAGCAGCCAAGACAGGGACAGTGAAGCTTTCTTT. It yields the protein CASSQDRDSEAFF.

The gene calls are TRBV5-1 and TRBJ1-4; 8 positions agree with TRBD1. Germline assignment: CDR1 SGHRS and CDR2 YFSETQ. J gave up 6 bases and V 0 bases, and 1 base lay outside the gene matches. The CDR3 is 14 residues long. The CDR3 sequence is CASSLGTGYEKLFF. CDR3 sequence (DNA): TGCGCCAGCAGCTTGGGGACAGGGTATGAAAAACTGTTTTTT.

CDR3: CASSALGGSNTEAFF. CDR3 sequence (DNA): TGTGCCAGCAGCGCCCTCGGGGGATCGAACACTGAAGCTTTCTTT. V and J are TRBV28 and TRBJ1-1; maybe TRBD1 (5 bases). Germline V gives CDR1 MDHEN, CDR2 SYDVKM. The ends were cut back, 6 bases at V and 1 base at J, with 15 bases in the middle. This CDR3 is built from 15 residues.

This chain joins TRBV30 and TRBJ2-6, with D maybe TRBD2 (5 bases). Trimming took off 0 bases at V and 0 bases at J, with 12 bases between the two ends. From germline, CDR1 is GTSNPN and CDR2 SVGIG (reference sequence). The CDR3 spans 17 residues. The CDR3 DNA is TGTGCCTGGAGTGTCGGGGTGGGGAACTCTGGGGCCAACGTCCTGACTTTC. Protein sequence: CAWSVGVGNSGANVLTF.

The V and J genes are TRBV11-3 and TRBJ1-5; D remains unclear. The V gene lost 6 bases and the J gene lost 4 bases, with 16 bases spanning the gap. The CDR3 length is 15 residues. Germline CDR1 is SGHNT and CDR2 is YENEEA. The CDR3 region is CASSLTSQANQPQHF. CDR3 bases: TGTGCCAGCAGTCTAACTTCCCAAGCAAATCAGCCCCAGCATTTT.

The genes are TRBV28 and TRBJ1-1; the D gene is possibly TRBD1 (5 bases). Germline V gene data show CDR1 as MDHEN and CDR2 as SYDVKM. This CDR3 comprises 13 residues. The ends were cut back, 1 base at V and 11 bases at J, with 14 bases in the middle. The DNA for the CDR3 is TGTGCCAGCAGTTTATCGATTTCAGGGTGGGCTTTCTTT. Translating gives CASSLSISGWAFF.

The chain couples TRBV4-1 to TRBJ2-3; D might be TRBD1 (5 bases). With 1 base removed from V and 2 bases from J, the gap between germline ends came to 13 bases. This CDR3 comprises 16 residues. Germline V gene data show CDR1 as MGHRA and CDR2 as YSYEKL. The DNA of the CDR3 is TGCGCCAGCAGCCAAGGTTTAGCAGGGTCCACAGATACGCAGTATTTT. Translated: CASSQGLAGSTDTQYF.

The chain joins TRBV29-1 to TRBJ1-1; 11 bases match TRBD1. V shed 0 bases and J 5 bases; nucleotides not matched to a gene: 11. In germline, CDR1 is SQVTM, CDR2 ANQGSEA. CDR3 size: 17 residues. CDR3 loop: CSVEDLGTGGIGTEAFF. DNA of the CDR3: TGCAGCGTTGAAGATCTTGGGACAGGGGGTATAGGAACTGAAGCTTTCTTT.

The chain links TRBV28 to TRBJ2-4, with 7 bases aligning to TRBD1. V lost 5 bases to trimming and J lost 2 bases; unmatched junction nucleotides: 6. CDR3 length: 15 amino acids. Germline V CDR1 and CDR2: MDHEN, SYDVKM. CDR3 sequence reads: CASSPSTGTKNIQYF. The CDR3 DNA reads as TGTGCCAGCAGTCCCTCGACAGGGACCAAAAACATTCAGTACTTC. Looking up the rest from reference TRBV28 and TRBJ2-4 gives the full variable domain: DVKVTQSSRYLVKRTGEKVFLECVQDMDHENMFWYRQDPGLGLRLIYFSYDVKMKEKGDIPEGYSVSREKKERFSLILESASTNQTSMYLCASSPSTGTKNIQYFGAGTRLSVL.

The V gene is TRBV7-9, the J gene TRBJ2-2, with 7 bases matching TRBD1. The V gene end was trimmed by 7 bases and the J gene end by 4 bases; junction bases not matched to a gene: 3. The CDR3 length is 13 residues. Germline V gene lookup returns CDR1 SEHNR and CDR2 FQNEAQ (reference sequence). The CDR3 DNA reads as TGTGCCAGCACGCGGACAGGCACCGGGGAGCTGTTTTTT. Translating it yields CASTRTGTGELFF.

CDR3 sequence (DNA): TGTGCCAGCAGTGCCGGGGAGCCCCAGCATTTT. Its translation is CASSAGEPQHF. The chain carries TRBV6-4 and TRBJ1-5; no clear D. This CDR3 is 11 amino acids long. CDR1 and CDR2 (germline): MRHNA, SNTAGT. V was cut by 4 bases and J by 8 bases, with 6 bases left in between.